These T cell receptor beta chains were read from a single sample in a study of blood T cell repertoires in COVID-19. Generated by immunoSEQ multiplex PCR, the TCRdb table keeps only in-frame clones and is missing some. The sample gives hundreds of thousands of clones, roughly 85% of which show up once; about 5.3% is in the top ten. Material for sequencing was PBMCs or T cells enriched from blood (not recorded which). The receptors derive from a woman aged 50 to 60 who had been exposed to COVID-19. The CDR3 runs from the conserved cysteine through the conserved F or W. Fields, in order: clone size, D gene, V gene, J gene, CDR3 protein, CDR3 DNA. D genes are given only for firm matches. The size entry is marked missing in some rows and otherwise reads once, few, many or a size class.

>NA|NA|TRBV21-1|TRBJ1-4
CASDDRGQGGTNEKLFF
TGTGCCAGCGATGACAGGGGCCAAGGAGGGACTAATGAAAAACTGTTTTTT
>few|NA|TRBV2|TRBJ1-2
CASSPGVYGYTF
TGTGCCAGCAGCCCAGGGGTTTATGGCTACACCTTC
>NA|NA|TRBV24-1|TRBJ2-2
CATSDGTGELFF
TGTGCCACCAGTGACGGTACCGGGGAGCTGTTTTTT
>few|NA|TRBV5-6|TRBJ1-2
CASSLSYQAGYGYTF
TGTGCCAGCAGCTTGTCCTACCAGGCCGGCTATGGCTACACCTTC
>once|NA|TRBV3-1/TRBV3-2|TRBJ1-3
CASSQPGFAGNTIYF
TGTGCCAGCAGCCAACCGGGATTCGCTGGAAACACCATATATTTT
>NA|TRBD1|TRBV3-1/TRBV3-2|TRBJ1-1
CASSQETGGGAGNTEAFF
TGTGCCAGCAGCCAAGAAACGGGAGGGGGCGCTGGGAACACTGAAGCTTTCTTT
>few|NA|TRBV14|TRBJ1-2
CANISGGRNGYTF
TGTGCCAATATCTCGGGGGGGAGGAATGGCTACACCTTC
>NA|NA|TRBV24-1|TRBJ2-1
CATSDPSDASSYNEQFF
TGTGCCACCAGTGACCCTTCCGACGCTAGCTCCTACAATGAGCAGTTCTTC
>NA|TRBD1|TRBV6-2/TRBV6-3|TRBJ2-2
CASSQTGGGRELFF
TGTGCCAGCAGTCAGACAGGGGGAGGCCGGGAGCTGTTTTTT
>NA|TRBD2|TRBV30|TRBJ2-3
CACTSGGGDTQYF
TGTGCCTGCACTAGCGGGGGGGGAGATACGCAGTATTTT
>NA|TRBD1|TRBV13|TRBJ1-1
CASSSPGQGAWRAFF
TGTGCCAGCAGCTCCCCCGGACAGGGGGCGTGGAGAGCTTTCTTT
>NA|TRBD1|TRBV7-9|TRBJ2-5
CASSSTDRAQETQYF
TGTGCCAGCAGCTCAACGGACAGGGCCCAGGAGACCCAGTACTTC
>NA|NA|TRBV7-8|TRBJ1-1
CASSLDSFTEAFF
TGTGCCAGCAGCTTAGACAGCTTCACTGAAGCTTTCTTT
>NA|NA|TRBV7-2|TRBJ1-1
CASSLTGTDSEAFF
TGTGCCAGCAGCTTAACAGGGACGGATTCTGAAGCTTTCTTT
>NA|TRBD1|TRBV6-5|TRBJ1-5
CASSYTGGSSNQPQHF
TGTGCCAGCAGTTACACAGGGGGTAGTAGCAATCAGCCCCAGCATTTT
>NA|NA|TRBV11-2|TRBJ2-7
CASCLGGAGGFHEQYF
TGTGCCAGCTGCTTAGGGGGAGCAGGGGGGTTCCACGAGCAGTACTTC
>NA|NA|TRBV7-9|TRBJ1-5
CASSFSQGNQPQHF
TGTGCCAGCAGCTTCTCGCAGGGCAATCAGCCCCAGCATTTT